This entry lists 31 T cell receptor beta chains sequenced from one sample in a study of blood T cells in healthy people across ages. Primed by a sample-barcoded 5' primer and a J-beta primer mix, a second PCR proceeded for 7 to 11 cycles. Each CDR3 protein gets one entry after TCRdb re-called the 5' RACE reads with MiXCR. The table includes nearly 800,000 distinct CDR3 sequences, 56% detected once. Sequencing was carried out using blood. All receptors derive from a man aged 35 to 55 in good health.

This clonotype was found a few times. The V gene is TRBV5-5, the J gene TRBJ2-2; TRBD2 is a possible D gene (5 bases). The CDR3 extends over 13 amino acids. The germline gives CDR1 SGHKS, CDR2 YYEKEE (reference sequence). V was pared by 0 bases and J by 7 bases, with 7 bases between. The DNA of the CDR3 is TGTGCCAGCAGCTTGGGGGAGTTCGGGGAGCTGTTTTTT. It specifies CASSLGEFGELFF.

In the case of this clonotype: At one of its ends the junction is not consistent with the germline gene, which may arise from a read error. This rearrangement joins TRBV7-9 to TRBJ2-5; D is ambiguous. The germline gives CDR1 SEHNR, CDR2 FQNEAQ (reference sequence). This CDR3 spans 17 amino acids. CDR3 sequence reads: CACSVLGTLTNTETQYF. In DNA form, the CDR3 reads TGTGCCTGCAGCGTCCTGGGTACACTCACAAATACGGAGACCCAGTACTTC.

This clonotype was counted a single time. V and J are TRBV29-1 and TRBJ2-5, with 8 bases identical to TRBD1. Judging by the DNA end, TRBJ2-7 fits better; the J call may be wrong. The germline V gene has CDR1 SQVTM and CDR2 ANQGSEA. This CDR3 is 14 amino acids long. CDR3 sequence: CSVSQTGEFYEQYF. CDR3 nucleotide sequence: TGCAGCGTTTCCCAGACAGGGGAATTCTACGAGCAGTACTTC.

This clonotype occurred a few times. The rearrangement joins TRBV29-1 to TRBJ2-7; D remains ambiguous. V dropped 3 bases and J dropped 6 bases, with 9 bases sitting between them. The CDR3 runs to 11 residues. CDR1 and CDR2 from the germline V gene are SQVTM and ANQGSEA. This CDR3 is CSVDVGSEQYF. The CDR3 coding sequence is TGCAGCGTTGACGTGGGCAGCGAGCAGTACTTC.

The chain links TRBV5-1 to TRBJ2-5, with D tentatively TRBD1 (6 bases). Matching the DNA end better, TRBJ2-7 makes the J call doubtful. The V gene's germline CDR1 is SGHRS and CDR2 YFSETQ. There are 15 residues in the CDR3. The CDR3 region is CASSKGDDFGYEQYF. In nucleotides, the CDR3 is TGCGCCAGCAGCAAGGGGGATGATTTTGGATACGAGCAGTACTTC.

V is TRBV7-9 and J is TRBJ1-1; no firm D call. Germline CDR1 is SEHNR and CDR2 is FQNEAQ (reference sequence). V lost 9 bases and J 1 base, leaving 12 bases between the germline ends. The CDR3 is 13 amino acids. CDR3 bases: TGTGCCAGTAATCACCTCCAGAACACTGAAGCTTTCTTT. This codes for CASNHLQNTEAFF. The full variable domain, with the rest looked up from reference TRBV7-9 and TRBJ1-1, is DTGVSQNPRHKITKRGQNVTFRCDPISEHNRLYWYRQTLGQGPEFLTYFQNEAQLEKSRLLSDRFSAERPKGSFSTLEIQRTEQGDSAMYLCASNHLQNTEAFFGQGTRLTVV.

This clonotype was recorded a few times. The chain couples TRBV20-1 to TRBJ2-7; D gene uncertain. The J call is uncertain, as TRBJ2-5 better fits the DNA end. Germline assignment: CDR1 DFQATT and CDR2 SNEGSKA (reference sequence). The CDR3 extends over 12 amino acids. The CDR3 DNA reads TGCAGTGCTAATACCCCGGCGGAGACCCAGTACTTC. Its translation: CSANTPAETQYF.

On this clonotype: The junction shows a germline mismatch at one end, possibly a read error. V is TRBV29-1 and J is TRBJ2-1; 15 bases map to TRBD2. This CDR3 has 15 amino acids. Per germline, CDR1 SQVTM and CDR2 ANQGSEA. Written as DNA, the CDR3 is TGCGGCGTTGGGACTAGCGGGGGGCCTTACAATGAGCAGTTCTTC. This translates into CGVGTSGGPYNEQFF.

The sample holds a few counts of this clonotype. The genes are TRBV7-2 and TRBJ2-5; D possibly corresponds to TRBD2 (5 bases). The germline gives CDR1 SGHTA, CDR2 FQGNSA. Trimming took off 4 bases at V and 4 bases at J, with 16 bases between the two ends. The CDR3 runs 15 residues. Written as DNA, the CDR3 is TGTGCCAGCAGCTATCGGGGTCTCAAGGGAGAGACCCAGTACTTC. This encodes CASSYRGLKGETQYF.

This chain joins TRBV9 and TRBJ2-1; 7 bases fit TRBD2. V was clipped by 6 bases and J by 5 bases; unmatched bases: 8. This CDR3 is 14 amino acids long. Germline assignment: CDR1 SGDLS and CDR2 YYNGEE. The CDR3 DNA sequence: TGTGCCAGCACCCTAACTAGCGCGGACAATGAGCAGTTCTTC. Its protein is CASTLTSADNEQFF. The variable domain in full, completed from reference TRBV9 and TRBJ2-1, reads DSGVTQTPKHLITATGQRVTLRCSPRSGDLSVYWYQQSLDQGLQFLIQYYNGEERAKGNILERFSAQQFPDLHSELNLSSLELGDSALYFCASTLTSADNEQFFGPGTRLTVL.

CDR3 bases: TGCGCCAGCAGGGCAGGGGACAGGACCACAGATACGCAGTATTTT. Its protein is CASRAGDRTTDTQYF. This rearrangement joins TRBV4-3 to TRBJ2-3, with 8 nucleotides matching TRBD1. Germline trimming cut 6 bases from V and 2 bases from J; bases unmatched to any gene: 7. CDR3 size: 15 residues. CDR1 is LGHNA, CDR2 YSLEER, per germline.

The rearrangement joins TRBV5-1 to TRBJ1-1; 9 bases agree with TRBD1. With 4 bases clipped from V and 0 bases from J, the junction kept 4 bases outside the gene matches. The germline V gene encodes CDR1 SGHRS and CDR2 YFSETQ. The CDR3 length is 15 residues. CDR3 loop: CASSRTGGLNTEAFF. CDR3 nucleotides: TGCGCCAGCAGCCGAACAGGGGGCCTGAACACTGAAGCTTTCTTT. Supplemented by reference TRBV5-1 and TRBJ1-1, the full variable domain reads KAGVTQTPRYLIKTRGQQVTLSCSPISGHRSVSWYQQTPGQGLQFLFEYFSETQRNKGNFPGRFSGRQFSNSRSEMNVSTLELGDSALYLCASSRTGGLNTEAFFGQGTRLTVV.

The chain combines TRBV7-9 with TRBJ2-5; 7 bases map to TRBD1. Trimming took 6 bases from V and 11 from J; bases not matched to a gene: 15. This CDR3 is 14 amino acids long. Germline V lookup: CDR1 SEHNR, CDR2 FQNEAQ (reference sequence). The CDR3 coding sequence is TGTGCCAGCAGGGAGTGGGACAGCTCCTACGTGCAGTACTTC. It codes for CASREWDSSYVQYF.

The V gene is TRBV7-3, the J gene TRBJ2-1; TRBD2 matches at 12 bases. The germline V gene encodes CDR1 SGHTA and CDR2 FQGTGA. The V segment lost 3 bases and the J segment 9 bases; nucleotides outside the gene matches: 9. The CDR3 loop spans 16 amino acids. The CDR3 bases are TGTGCCAGCAGCTTGCTAGCGGGGGGGCCGGTTATTGAGCAGTTCTTC. Translation gives CASSLLAGGPVIEQFF.

In its sample, this clonotype was seen a few times. The chain links TRBV27 to TRBJ1-1, with D perhaps TRBD1 (5 bases). CDR1 and CDR2 from the germline V gene are MNHEY and SMNVEV (reference sequence). Trimming pared 6 bases from V and 1 base from J, leaving 9 bases between. This CDR3 spans 13 amino acids. CDR3 bases: TGTGCCAGCAGGATTGGACAGAACACTGAAGCTTTCTTT. Translating gives CASRIGQNTEAFF.

The chain couples TRBV20-1 to TRBJ2-5; no firm D call. This CDR3 comprises 15 residues. The V and J ends lost 1 base and 5 bases respectively, with 17 bases between them. The V gene's germline CDR1 is DFQATT and CDR2 SNEGSKA (reference sequence). The DNA of the CDR3 is TGCAGTGCTAGAGGCCCGGTGGGCGATTTGGAGACCCAGTACTTC. Translated: CSARGPVGDLETQYF.

This chain uses TRBV2 with TRBJ2-5, with unresolved D. Trimming removed 2 bases at V and 7 bases at J, with 17 bases between. Germline V gene sequence: CDR1 SNHLY, CDR2 FYNNEI. The CDR3 totals 15 residues. The CDR3 spells CASSETVGALGTQYF. CDR3 coding DNA: TGTGCCAGCAGTGAAACAGTGGGCGCTCTAGGGACCCAGTACTTC.

This clonotype was observed a few times. The chain uses TRBV20-1 and TRBJ2-3, with D unclear. The CDR3 runs to 15 residues. Germline V gives CDR1 DFQATT, CDR2 SNEGSKA (reference sequence). V lost 0 bases and J lost 2, with 12 bases in between. CDR3 coding DNA: TGCAGTGCTAGAGATTTGTTTGGCGACACAGATACGCAGTATTTT. This codes for CSARDLFGDTDTQYF.

This clonotype appeared a single time. The chain combines TRBV24-1 with TRBJ2-5; D not resolved. There are 13 residues in the CDR3. Trimming cost V 1 base and J 11 bases, with 13 bases left between them. Germline V gene data show CDR1 as KGHDR and CDR2 as SFDVKD. In DNA form, the CDR3 reads TGTGCCACCAGTGATTTAGGAACGAAAGAGCAGTACTTC. Its protein is CATSDLGTKEQYF.

Remarks on this clonotype: Being one base from a much bigger clone, this may be a read error. CDR3 in DNA: TGCAGCGTTGAAGATCTCTTGCGGGGGGGTAACAATGAGCAGTACTTC. Translating it yields CSVEDLLRGGNNEQYF. This chain connects TRBV29-1 to TRBJ2-7; 9 nucleotides agree with TRBD2. The CDR3 runs to 16 residues. V dropped 0 bases and J dropped 7; count of bases not matched to a gene: 13. CDR1 and CDR2 (germline): SQVTM, ANQGSEA.

The chain employs TRBV12-3 or TRBV12-4 and TRBJ2-1; the D is unclear. The length of the CDR3 is 15 residues. Trimming removed 6 bases at V and 0 bases at J, with 12 bases between. The chain's CDR3 is CASRIMTDSYNEQFF. The CDR3 nucleotides are TGTGCCAGCAGGATAATGACGGACTCCTACAATGAGCAGTTCTTC.

This chain connects TRBV19 to TRBJ1-1, with no clear D. V lost 3 bases to trimming and J lost 5 bases, with 10 bases between them. Germline values: CDR1 LNHDA, CDR2 SQIVND (reference sequence). The CDR3 totals 13 residues. The CDR3 sequence is CASSILPRTEAFF. The CDR3 DNA sequence: TGTGCCAGTAGTATTCTCCCAAGAACTGAAGCTTTCTTT.

This clonotype has only a few counts. DNA for the CDR3: TGTGCCAGCAGCCGGTGGACAGGGTATAGCAATGAGCAGTTCTTC. Protein sequence: CASSRWTGYSNEQFF. This rearrangement joins TRBV14 to TRBJ2-1, with TRBD1 matching over 8 bases. The junction had 8 bases not matched to a gene; V was cut back by 4 bases and J by 6 bases. Germline assignment: CDR1 SGHDN and CDR2 FVKESK. The CDR3 covers 15 residues.

This clonotype occurred once. Here the CDR3 DNA reads TGTGCCAGCAGTTTAATGTCTATCGGGTTGGATGAGCAGTTCTTC. Translated, it gives CASSLMSIGLDEQFF. The J gene is TRBJ2-1, the V gene TRBV7-2; D unclear. Per germline, CDR1 SGHTA and CDR2 FQGNSA. The CDR3 length is 15 residues. The V end was cut by 6 bases, the J end by 8 bases, with 20 bases between.

This chain links TRBV3-1 with TRBJ2-5; D unresolved. Germline values: CDR1 LGHDT, CDR2 YNNKEL (reference sequence). There are 15 residues in the CDR3. The V end lost 4 bases, the J end lost 2 bases, and 14 bases lay between the germline ends. The CDR3 DNA reads TGTGCCAGCAGCCCAGCTGTATTGGGTCAAGAGACCCAGTACTTC. Its translation: CASSPAVLGQETQYF.

V is TRBV28 and J is TRBJ2-7, with D possibly being TRBD1 (6 bases). This CDR3 contains 14 residues. Germline assignment: CDR1 MDHEN and CDR2 SYDVKM. Trimming took 4 bases from V and 2 from J, leaving 12 bases between them. CDR3 coding DNA: TGTGCCAGCAGTTCCGTTACAGGGACCTACGAGCAGTACTTC. Protein: CASSSVTGTYEQYF. The full variable domain, in which reference TRBV28 and TRBJ2-7 provide the parts outside the CDR3, is DVKVTQSSRYLVKRTGEKVFLECVQDMDHENMFWYRQDPGLGLRLIYFSYDVKMKEKGDIPEGYSVSREKKERFSLILESASTNQTSMYLCASSSVTGTYEQYFGPGTRLTVT.

This clonotype was detected a few times. The chain has TRBV15 and TRBJ2-3; D remains ambiguous. CDR1 and CDR2 (germline): LNHNV, YYDKDF (reference sequence). This CDR3 spans 16 amino acids. Trimming pared 0 bases from V and 4 bases from J, leaving 14 bases between. CDR3 amino acids: CATSRDSGKGSDTQYF. CDR3 in DNA: TGTGCCACCAGCAGAGATTCCGGAAAAGGTTCAGATACGCAGTATTTT. Complete variable domain (other parts from reference TRBV15 and TRBJ2-3): DAMVIQNPRYQVTQFGKPVTLSCSQTLNHNVMYWYQQKSSQAPKLLFHYYDKDFNNEADTPDNFQSRRPNTSFCFLDIRSPGLGDTAMYLCATSRDSGKGSDTQYFGPGTRLTVL.

The chain combines TRBV20-1 with TRBJ2-6, with D possibly matching TRBD1 (6 bases). Germline V gives CDR1 DFQATT, CDR2 SNEGSKA (reference sequence). The CDR3 runs 14 residues. Trimming took off 4 bases at V and 2 bases at J, with 9 bases between the two ends. CDR3 coding DNA: TGCAGTGCTAATCACAGGGCTGGGGCCAACGTCCTGACTTTC. Its protein is CSANHRAGANVLTF.

CDR3 sequence reads: CSARGASGEQYF. The CDR3 DNA reads TGCAGTGCTAGAGGGGCCTCTGGCGAGCAGTACTTC. This chain joins TRBV20-1 and TRBJ2-7; no reliable D call. Germline CDR1 reads DFQATT; CDR2 reads SNEGSKA (reference sequence). The CDR3 loop spans 12 amino acids. V lost 1 base and J lost 6, with 10 bases in between.

This clonotype was picked up one time. The gene calls are TRBV3-1 and TRBJ2-7; D may be TRBD2 (6 bases). The CDR3 loop spans 14 amino acids. Germline CDR1 LGHDT, CDR2 YNNKEL (reference sequence). V shed 4 bases and J shed 1 base, with 11 bases lying between them. The chain's CDR3 is CASSRRLGSYEQYF. The CDR3 region has the DNA TGTGCCAGCAGCCGACGACTAGGTTCCTACGAGCAGTACTTC.

This chain connects TRBV11-3 to TRBJ2-7; the match to TRBD2 covers 11 bases. Germline-derived CDR1 and CDR2 are SGHNT and YENEEA. This CDR3 has 18 residues. The V gene end was trimmed by 4 bases and the J gene end by 7 bases; junction bases not matched to a gene: 18. The CDR3 is CASSSSSGLAAYYNEQYF. The CDR3 DNA sequence: TGTGCCAGCAGCTCAAGCTCGGGACTAGCGGCATACTACAATGAGCAGTACTTC. Looking up the rest from reference TRBV11-3 and TRBJ2-7 gives the full variable domain: EAGVVQSPRYKIIEKKQPVAFWCNPISGHNTLYWYLQNLGQGPELLIRYENEEAVDDSQLPKDRFSAERLKGVDSTLKIQPAELGDSAVYLCASSSSSGLAAYYNEQYFGPGTRLTVT.